These T cell receptor beta chains were read from a single sample in a study of cytomegalovirus exposure and HLA in healthy donors. Some clones are missing from TCRdb's copy, which holds only in-frame ones; the method was immunoSEQ multiplex PCR. The table lists 80,000 to 130,000 clones, 76% of them singletons, with more than 3% in the top ten. Material for sequencing was PBMCs. These receptors came from a woman between 45 and 65 years old in good health and CMV-seropositive. CDR3s include the opening cysteine and the closing phenylalanine or tryptophan.

TRBV7-9	TRBJ1-1	CASTGGGQRAFF
TRBV9	TRBJ1-2	CASSGKGAGDYGYTF
TRBV29-1	TRBJ1-1	CSVLLQGVAFF
TRBV7-9	TRBJ1-4	CASSLTGGGLTNEKLFF
TRBV30	TRBJ2-7	CAWRQGTTSYEQYF
TRBV10-3	TRBJ1-1	CAIRTTGARTEAFF
TRBV7-3	TRBJ1-5	CASSLTADQPQHF
TRBV27	TRBJ1-6	CASSLGGPYNSPLHF
TRBV7-3	TRBJ2-2	CASSSPGQGATGELFF
TRBV6-4	TRBJ2-7	CASSDVETSGSYEQYF
TRBV9	TRBJ1-1	CASSVDGGRMNTEAFF
TRBV19	TRBJ2-2	CASSIGGLAGNTGELFF
TRBV19	TRBJ2-7	CASSRPGQGVYEQYF
TRBV6-1	TRBJ2-1	CASSVGGAVYNEQFF
TRBV6-1	TRBJ1-1	CASFDPGGSTEAFF
TRBV4-1	TRBJ1-1	CASSPGQGGLTEAFF
TRBV6-5	TRBJ2-7	CASTSPPQGPEQYF
TRBV7-2	TRBJ2-7	CASSLGIRGRGRVDEQYF
TRBV6-1	TRBJ1-2	CASSLQWGLNGYTF
TRBV6-5	TRBJ1-1	CASSYTGSQEAFF
TRBV5-6	TRBJ2-7	CASSLEAGVLYDEQYF
TRBV11-2	TRBJ2-5	CASSLAEETQYF
TRBV27	TRBJ2-1	CASSLTGQTGPREQFF
TRBV7-2	TRBJ2-1	CASRSYYEQFF
TRBV9	TRBJ1-2	CASSAKTGYGYTF
TRBV6-6	TRBJ1-2	CASSYSGGRDGYTF
TRBV18	TRBJ1-3	CASSRDNGNTIYF
TRBV30	TRBJ2-1	CAFVLAGGLEQFF
TRBV9	TRBJ1-1	CASSETGLGPNTEAFF
TRBV18	TRBJ1-6	CASSPDRDRGRSPLHF
TRBV13	TRBJ1-3	CASSHIGGISGNTIYF
TRBV9	TRBJ2-1	CASSPRTEGEQFF
TRBV15	TRBJ2-7	CATSTRTSAEQYF
TRBV9	TRBJ2-1	CASSGGLATIEQFF
TRBV6-1	TRBJ2-5	CASSEPGQGWLGTGETQYF
TRBV6-5	TRBJ2-7	CASTRRGGAGEQYF
TRBV18	TRBJ2-5	CASSPSNSQETQYF
TRBV19	TRBJ1-2	CASSIGRRQGAFGYTF
TRBV7-8	TRBJ1-1	CASSLEVLRVGNTEAFF
TRBV27	TRBJ2-1	CASSLQKTYNEQFF